This is a list of T cell receptor beta chains from one sample in a study of blood T cells in healthy people across ages. In TCRdb, the 5' RACE reads were re-called with MiXCR into one record per CDR3 protein. This table has about 1.4 million distinct CDR3 sequences, roughly 64% appearing once. Sequencing used blood. The receptors were gathered from a young man in good health. Both conserved end residues are trimmed from each CDR3. The order of the fields is J gene, clone size, V gene, CDR3 protein. Clone size is stated in some rows and not others, as once, few, many or a class when expanded.

J: TRBJ1-2; size: .; V: TRBV6-4; CDR3: ASRKGGYGYT
J: TRBJ2-4; size: .; V: TRBV20-1; CDR3: SATLGANIQY
J: TRBJ2-4; size: .; V: TRBV6-2/TRBV6-3; CDR3: ASTPDRVAKNIQY
J: TRBJ2-7; size: .; V: TRBV27; CDR3: ASRVRGTGFYEQY
J: TRBJ2-7; size: few; V: TRBV27; CDR3: ASRIRTSSYEQY
J: TRBJ1-3; size: .; V: TRBV9; CDR3: ASSLRGDSLLDTIY
J: TRBJ1-2; size: .; V: TRBV28; CDR3: ASSPLSSFHGYT
J: TRBJ2-1; size: .; V: TRBV7-9; CDR3: ARTPLRGNNEQF
J: TRBJ2-7; size: .; V: TRBV4-1; CDR3: ASSQDRDYNDEQY
J: TRBJ1-6; size: .; V: TRBV30; CDR3: AWSGEGYNSPLH
J: TRBJ2-3; size: once; V: TRBV5-1; CDR3: ASSLMTSGGADTQY
J: TRBJ2-5; size: once; V: TRBV11-2; CDR3: ASSLGHLGFQETQY
J: .; size: .; V: TRBV20-1; CDR3: RPGQGSEQY
J: TRBJ2-5; size: few; V: TRBV20-1; CDR3: SATAGVETQY
J: TRBJ2-1; size: .; V: TRBV14; CDR3: ASSRDRIFSNEQF
J: TRBJ1-2; size: .; V: TRBV27; CDR3: ASSAGPWGGYT
J: TRBJ1-2; size: .; V: TRBV12-3/TRBV12-4; CDR3: ASTGGRSYGYT
J: TRBJ2-7; size: .; V: TRBV24-1; CDR3: AIRQRYEQY
J: .; size: .; V: TRBV3-1; CDR3: ASSQGAGAEKGEQY
J: TRBJ1-6; size: few; V: TRBV27; CDR3: ASPTSQVSKSSYNSPLH
J: TRBJ1-6; size: few; V: TRBV4-2; CDR3: ASSPGGSPLH
J: TRBJ2-1; size: .; V: TRBV25-1; CDR3: ASSEPLATRGEQF
J: .; size: .; V: TRBV29-1; CDR3: SVEGRASEKEIGYEQY
J: TRBJ2-3; size: .; V: TRBV5-1; CDR3: ASSRTSGRWSTDTQY
J: TRBJ1-2; size: .; V: TRBV3-1; CDR3: ASSQFRTDYGYT
J: TRBJ2-7; size: .; V: TRBV7-6; CDR3: ASSHLGSGGASEDEQY
J: TRBJ2-5; size: few; V: TRBV4-3; CDR3: ASSQRPGTGSQETQY
J: TRBJ1-2; size: .; V: TRBV25-1; CDR3: ASSDMVYGYT
J: TRBJ2-7; size: few; V: TRBV29-1; CDR3: SVERTRYEQY
J: TRBJ1-2; size: .; V: TRBV4-2; CDR3: ASSQPGQGGYT
J: TRBJ1-2; size: .; V: TRBV7-9; CDR3: ASRGQGGEYGYT
J: TRBJ2-5; size: once; V: TRBV28; CDR3: ASSFGGIPETQY
J: TRBJ2-5; size: .; V: TRBV27; CDR3: ASGTAAQGTQY
J: TRBJ2-1; size: .; V: TRBV29-1; CDR3: SVETGVQETQF
J: TRBJ2-3; size: .; V: TRBV15; CDR3: ATSREPGTDTQY
J: TRBJ1-2; size: .; V: TRBV20-1; CDR3: SARDRGQVSYGYT
J: TRBJ2-7; size: .; V: TRBV5-5; CDR3: ASSPSPGQILSSSYEQY
J: TRBJ2-1; size: few; V: TRBV15; CDR3: ATSNFGTPNEQF
J: TRBJ1-2; size: few; V: TRBV10-3; CDR3: AISAPDSYGYT
J: TRBJ1-4; size: few; V: TRBV15; CDR3: ATSRGQENEKLF
J: TRBJ1-6; size: .; V: TRBV20-1; CDR3: SAHRAGSPLH
J: TRBJ2-3; size: once; V: TRBV4-2; CDR3: ASSQELAPTDTQY
J: TRBJ2-3; size: .; V: TRBV2; CDR3: AVKRSSGRKTDTQY
J: TRBJ2-3; size: .; V: TRBV4-1; CDR3: ASSPSAGPITDTQY
J: TRBJ2-1; size: once; V: TRBV4-1; CDR3: ASSQPSGSATYNEQF
J: TRBJ1-2; size: few; V: TRBV4-1; CDR3: ASSPVRGGYT
J: .; size: .; V: TRBV6-2/TRBV6-3; CDR3: ASSPPPSGPQETQY
J: TRBJ1-2; size: .; V: TRBV2; CDR3: ASSEFYTKYGYT
J: TRBJ2-1; size: .; V: TRBV10-3; CDR3: AISSTSGGPVNEQF
J: TRBJ1-2; size: .; V: TRBV7-2; CDR3: ASSLLGDRFPYGYT
J: TRBJ1-5; size: .; V: TRBV7-2; CDR3: ASSLPGTPRHQPQH
J: TRBJ2-3; size: few; V: TRBV9; CDR3: ASSVAGRDTDTQY
J: TRBJ2-1; size: few; V: TRBV3-1; CDR3: ASSLLTSNGEQF
J: TRBJ2-3; size: .; V: TRBV4-2; CDR3: ASSVRGGDTRY
J: TRBJ2-1; size: once; V: TRBV27; CDR3: ASSSIQGRSSYNEQF